This T cell receptor beta chain was sequenced for a study of blood T cells in healthy people across ages. Overall study: Template-switching capture recovered about one barcoded beta molecule per two T cells.

CDR3 length: 10 amino acids. Between the trimmed V and J ends, which lost 8 bases and 8 bases, there was a span of 6 bases. Alongside a J-beta primer mix, a sample-barcoded 5' primer served in a second PCR lasting roughly 6 to 12 cycles. CDR3-containing paired-end reads numbering at least 2.5 million came from each sample. TCRdb re-analysed the 5' RACE reads in MiXCR, keeping a single row per CDR3 protein. The sample has hundreds of thousands of distinct CDR3 sequences, 40% to 45% seen once. Researchers isolated at least 6.5 million PBMCs per sample. This clonotype originated in an elderly man in good health. The chain couples TRBV12-3 or TRBV12-4 to TRBJ1-4, with unresolved D. The material sequenced was blood. The CDR3 nucleotides read TGTGCCAGCGGGTCCGAAAAACTGTTTTTT. It translates to CASGSEKLFF.